This entry lists 24 T cell receptor beta chains sequenced from one sample in a study of radiation and T cells in renal cell carcinoma. Data came from immunoSEQ multiplex PCR; TCRdb stores just in-frame clones and leaves some out. Of roughly 130,000 clones listed, more than 80% are singletons. Noted time point: blood 2 weeks post-SBRT. The treatment here: 15 Gy SBRT to primary tumor, nephrectomy 4 weeks later. The material sequenced was blood, taken from a patient whose treatment included radiotherapy and nephrectomy. Receptors were obtained from a woman in her fifties or sixties with renal cell carcinoma.

This clone has a handful of counts. The V and J genes are TRBV5-4 and TRBJ2-5; D perhaps matches TRBD2 (5 bases). Germline assignment: CDR1 SGHNT and CDR2 YYREEE (reference sequence). The ends were cut back, 0 bases at V and 2 bases at J, with 8 bases in the middle. The CDR3 spans 14 residues. The CDR3 DNA is TGTGCCAGCAGCTTGGGGGGAGTACAAGAGACCCAGTACTTC. As protein: CASSLGGVQETQYF.

This sequence joins TRBV13 and TRBJ2-1, with D perhaps TRBD2 (6 bases). The CDR3 is 16 residues long. Trimming took off 5 bases at V and 0 bases at J, with 14 bases between the two ends. CDR1 and CDR2 (germline): PRHDT, FYEKMQ (reference sequence). The CDR3 nucleotides are TGTGCCAGCAGCGCGGGAAGGGTTAGCTCCTACAATGAGCAGTTCTTC. This encodes CASSAGRVSSYNEQFF.

The chain links TRBV4-3 to TRBJ2-6; D ambiguous. Looked up from germline, CDR1 is LGHNA and CDR2 is YSLEER. V lost 1 base and J lost 0, with 16 bases in between. The CDR3 totals 19 residues. The CDR3 sequence: CASSQVDGLISSGANVLTF. CDR3 nucleotide sequence: TGCGCCAGCAGCCAAGTAGATGGGCTAATAAGCTCTGGGGCCAACGTCCTGACTTTC.

The chain is built from TRBV5-1 and TRBJ2-3; 9 positions agree with TRBD1. V lost 3 bases to trimming and J lost 5 bases; unmatched junction nucleotides: 13. The V gene's germline CDR1 is SGHRS and CDR2 YFSETQ. The CDR3 spans 17 residues. Here the CDR3 DNA reads TGCGCCAGCAGCTCCTTCCCCCCGGGACAGGGAGGAGATACGCAGTATTTT. Its translation is CASSSFPPGQGGDTQYF. Combining the CDR3 with reference TRBV5-1 and TRBJ2-3 gives the whole variable domain KAGVTQTPRYLIKTRGQQVTLSCSPISGHRSVSWYQQTPGQGLQFLFEYFSETQRNKGNFPGRFSGRQFSNSRSEMNVSTLELGDSALYLCASSSFPPGQGGDTQYFGPGTRLTVL.

The rearrangement links TRBV7-9 to TRBJ2-3; TRBD2 matches 9 bases. V lost 4 bases to trimming and J lost 4 bases; unmatched junction nucleotides: 9. CDR1 is SEHNR and CDR2 is FQNEAQ in the germline V gene (reference sequence). CDR3 length equals 16 residues. The CDR3 region is CASSYVPREGADTQYF. The CDR3 nucleotides are TGTGCCAGCAGCTACGTTCCGCGGGAGGGAGCAGATACGCAGTATTTT.

The V call is TRBV7-2, the J call TRBJ1-1; D not resolved. V gave up 1 base and J gave up 5 bases, with 11 bases separating them. The CDR3 has 14 residues. Germline CDR1 reads SGHTA; CDR2 reads FQGNSA. The CDR3: CASSLELRTTEAFF. The CDR3 DNA is TGTGCCAGCAGCTTAGAGTTACGGACGACTGAAGCTTTCTTT.

The chain carries TRBV13 and TRBJ1-1, with unresolved D. There are 15 residues in the CDR3. The germline V and J ends were trimmed by 5 bases and 3 bases, with 16 bases remaining between them. The germline V gene has CDR1 PRHDT and CDR2 FYEKMQ (reference sequence). CDR3 DNA sequence: TGTGCCAGCAGCCACTCGGGCCCACGCGACACTGAAGCTTTCTTT. It yields the protein CASSHSGPRDTEAFF. Together with reference TRBV13 and TRBJ1-1, the CDR3 gives the full variable domain: AAGVIQSPRHLIKEKRETATLKCYPIPRHDTVYWYQQGPGQDPQFLISFYEKMQSDKGSIPDRFSAQQFSDYHSELNMSSLELGDSALYFCASSHSGPRDTEAFFGQGTRLTVV.

This chain joins TRBV27 and TRBJ1-1, with 9 bases matching TRBD1. This CDR3 has 14 residues. Germline-derived CDR1 and CDR2 are MNHEY and SMNVEV (reference sequence). V lost 6 bases to trimming and J lost 1 base; unmatched junction nucleotides: 3. In DNA form, the CDR3 reads TGTGCCAGCAGGCCGGGACAGGGGAACACTGAAGCTTTCTTT. Translation gives CASRPGQGNTEAFF.

V gene TRBV6-1 combines with J gene TRBJ1-1; D is possibly TRBD1 (6 bases). This CDR3 has 15 residues. Germline assignment: CDR1 MNHNS and CDR2 SASEGT. V was pared by 6 bases and J by 3 bases, with 17 bases between. In nucleotides, the CDR3 is TGTGCCAGCAGGAGGGGGGGTAACTCAGACACTGAAGCTTTCTTT. Amino acid sequence: CASRRGGNSDTEAFF.

This clone was detected only a few times. This chain joins TRBV5-6 and TRBJ1-2; a possible D gene is TRBD1 (5 bases). CDR3 length equals 14 residues. The V gene's germline CDR1 is SGHDT and CDR2 YYEEEE. V was shortened by 4 bases and J by 5 bases, with 15 bases between the two germline ends. CDR3 DNA sequence: TGTGCCAGCAGCCCGGCGGGGCAGTTGTATGGCTACACCTTC. This translates into CASSPAGQLYGYTF.

The chain joins TRBV4-1 to TRBJ1-6; D is perhaps TRBD1 (5 bases). V was clipped by 2 bases and J by 4 bases, with 12 bases between them. The germline V gene encodes CDR1 MGHRA and CDR2 YSYEKL. The CDR3 contains 16 residues. CDR3 amino acids: CASSQIRAGYNSPLHF. Here the CDR3 DNA reads TGCGCCAGCAGCCAAATCAGGGCGGGTTATAATTCACCCCTCCACTTT.

V is TRBV7-9 and J is TRBJ2-1, with D possibly being TRBD1 (6 bases). The germline gives CDR1 SEHNR, CDR2 FQNEAQ (reference sequence). V was clipped by 0 bases and J by 5 bases, with 8 bases between them. There are 14 residues in the CDR3. The CDR3 sequence: CASSLANRDNEQFF. CDR3 coding DNA: TGTGCCAGCAGCTTAGCGAACAGGGACAATGAGCAGTTCTTC.

The V call is TRBV28, the J call TRBJ2-7, with 9 nucleotides matching TRBD1. The CDR3 is 14 amino acids. Per the germline V gene, CDR1 is MDHEN and CDR2 is SYDVKM. V trimming: 4 bases; J trimming: 4 bases; junction bases outside the gene matches: 5. CDR3 loop: CASSSLQGAYEQYF. The CDR3 region has the DNA TGTGCCAGCAGTTCCCTACAGGGGGCTTACGAGCAGTACTTC.

The chain is built from TRBV21-1 and TRBJ1-5. TRBV21-1 is a documented pseudogene. This CDR3 spans 16 amino acids. CDR3 region: CASSNYPTPLNQPQHF. CDR3 DNA sequence: TGTGCCAGCAGCAATTACCCCACTCCTTTGAATCAGCCCCAGCATTTT.

J is TRBJ2-2 and V is TRBV9; 8 bases are shared with TRBD2. The germline gives CDR1 SGDLS, CDR2 YYNGEE. The CDR3 contains 15 residues. V lost 4 bases and J lost 3; bases outside the gene matches: 5. This CDR3 is CASSPGGGYTGELFF. CDR3 nucleotides: TGTGCCAGCAGCCCCGGGGGGGGGTACACCGGGGAGCTGTTTTTT.

The chain uses TRBV27 and TRBJ1-5, with D uncertain. The CDR3 runs 13 residues. Germline V gene sequence: CDR1 MNHEY, CDR2 SMNVEV (reference sequence). V was clipped by 0 bases and J by 5 bases, with 5 bases between them. The CDR3 DNA reads TGTGCCAGCAGTTTATCGATGGATCAGCCCCAGCATTTT. Its translation: CASSLSMDQPQHF.

CDR3 bases: TGTGCCAGTAGTTCCCAGACAGGGGCCTATGGCTACACCTTC. Its translation is CASSSQTGAYGYTF. The chain recombines TRBV19 with TRBJ1-2; the match to TRBD1 covers 8 bases. CDR3 size: 14 residues. The germline CDR1 and CDR2 sequences are LNHDA and SQIVND (reference sequence). Trimming at V came to 5 bases and at J to 4 bases, leaving 6 bases not matched to a gene.

This clone was seen more than once but under ten times. The chain has TRBV27 and TRBJ2-7; D unclear. The V end lost 7 bases, the J end lost 0 bases, and 10 bases lay between the germline ends. This CDR3 has 13 residues. CDR1 MNHEY and CDR2 SMNVEV come from the germline V gene (reference sequence). CDR3 coding DNA: TGTGCCAGCAAGACGGTTAGCTCCTACGAGCAGTACTTC. It yields the protein CASKTVSSYEQYF.

The CDR3 loop reads CASSDPSGRASEQFF. CDR3 nucleotides: TGCGCCAGCAGCGACCCCAGCGGGAGGGCCAGTGAGCAGTTCTTC. J is TRBJ2-1 and V is TRBV4-1, with 10 nucleotides matching TRBD2. Germline trimming cut 5 bases from V and 9 bases from J; bases unmatched to any gene: 10. This CDR3 region has 15 residues. CDR1 MGHRA and CDR2 YSYEKL come from the germline V gene.

To note about this clone: The sample carries other DNA sequences with the same CDR3. This chain uses TRBV29-1 with TRBJ2-1; D call uncertain. The CDR3 spans 14 residues. Germline V gives CDR1 SQVTM, CDR2 ANQGSEA. V gave up 4 bases and J gave up 0 bases, with 10 bases separating them. Here the CDR3 DNA reads TGCAGCGTTGGAGGTGGGAACTCCTACAATGAGCAGTTCTTC. Translation: CSVGGGNSYNEQFF.

The rearrangement joins TRBV5-4 to TRBJ1-1; 7 positions match TRBD1. CDR1 and CDR2 (germline): SGHNT, YYREEE (reference sequence). The CDR3 length is 14 residues. Trimming took 4 bases from V and 0 from J; bases not matched to a gene: 3. As DNA, the CDR3 is TGTGCCAGCAGCCGGGGACAGTTGAACACTGAAGCTTTCTTT. Its translation: CASSRGQLNTEAFF.

The chain recombines TRBV6-5 with TRBJ1-5, with 9 bases matching TRBD1. The CDR3 is made up of 15 amino acids. Losses at the gene ends were 2 bases for V and 4 bases for J; bases not matched to a gene: 3. From germline, CDR1 is MNHEY and CDR2 SVGAGI. In nucleotides, the CDR3 is TGTGCCAGCAGTTACGGACAGGGGACTAATCAGCCCCAGCATTTT. Translating it yields CASSYGQGTNQPQHF.

This chain joins TRBV15 and TRBJ2-2; 8 nucleotides match TRBD1. The V gene end was trimmed by 3 bases and the J gene end by 1 base; junction bases not matched to a gene: 4. The CDR3 is 16 amino acids. CDR1 and CDR2 (germline): LNHNV, YYDKDF (reference sequence). The DNA of the CDR3 is TGTGCCACCAGCAGCCTCGGGACAGGGAACACCGGGGAGCTGTTTTTT. It specifies CATSSLGTGNTGELFF. Together with reference TRBV15 and TRBJ2-2, the CDR3 gives the full variable domain: DAMVIQNPRYQVTQFGKPVTLSCSQTLNHNVMYWYQQKSSQAPKLLFHYYDKDFNNEADTPDNFQSRRPNTSFCFLDIRSPGLGDTAMYLCATSSLGTGNTGELFFGEGSRLTVL.

The chain uses TRBV4-2 and TRBJ1-1, with TRBD1 matching over 7 bases. CDR1 is LGHNA, CDR2 YNFKEQ, per germline. Trimming cost V 5 bases and J 3 bases; bases outside gene matches: 9. This CDR3 is 15 amino acids long. The CDR3 DNA reads TGTGCCAGCAGCGTACAGGGGTGGGGGGACACTGAAGCTTTCTTT. Protein product: CASSVQGWGDTEAFF.